This section outlines one T cell receptor (beta chain) sequence together with its context. Its antigen is not identified. The CDR3 spans 14 residues. Trimming left V 0 bases short and J 7 bases short, with 9 bases between. CDR1 is LGHNA, CDR2 YSLEER, per germline. The source of the sample is a study of CD8+ T cells in alopecia areata. General observations from the study: A large proportion of expanded lesional clones were detected persisting in scalp and blood during tofacitinib. Alphabeta T cells residing in normal skin are also sequenced in scalp samples.

RNA, once extracted, was reverse transcribed into cDNA for use as the sequencing template. Sequencing used immunoSEQ multiplex PCR; TCRdb keeps in-frame clones, though not all of them. Among about 200,000 clones listed, 58% were seen once. Specified treatment: oral pan-JAK inhibitor, 5-10 mg twice daily. This clonotype originated in a human donor with alopecia areata. The chain couples TRBV4-3 to TRBJ1-4; D ambiguous. The sample was CD4+ T cells sorted from blood, taken at week 24, from a patient treated with tofacitinib. DNA of the CDR3: TGCGCCAGCAGCCAAGATCGATTGGGTGAAAAACTGTTTTTT. Protein sequence: CASSQDRLGEKLFF.